This TCR beta chain is drawn from a study of shared clonotypes between healthy human individuals (dated by TCRdb to about 2020). Background for the entire study: The cohort included three men and a couple of women between 18 and 49 years of age. For each donor, CD4 naive and CD4 memory were each given three plates, CD8 naive was given two plates, and CD8 memory was given one plate. Blood TCR repertoires of a handful of healthy adults were deeply sequenced to estimate repertoire size and the extent of clonotype sharing between individuals. To increase sequencing depth and limit assay-specific biases, different laboratories used diverse techniques to prepare libraries and sequence TCR repertoires. Per donor, leukapheresis produced somewhere between about 0.94 and 9.5 billion PBMCs. Study-wide findings and limitations: Sharing across a handful of donors was observed for approximately 5% of naive CD4, less than 4% of naive CD8, roughly 2.3% of memory CD4, and around 0.4% of memory CD8 clonotypes. Naive subsets generally had larger estimated clonotype richness than memory subsets did. Sampling was restricted to blood, and TCR repertoires in tissues likely differ from the TCR repertoires found in blood. Because the study included only a small number of donors, the genetic and exposure-history diversity represented was limited. Pairwise subsampling led to the expectation that sequencing depth would affect the degree of clonotype sharing among donors. Even with the large sequencing depth, rarefaction of the sorted-subset datasets indicated that sequencing was incomplete. Higher generation probabilities were observed for clonotypes shared by all four sorted-subset donors than for non-shared clonotypes.

Using the deep immunoSEQ assay, multiplex PCR amplified TCR CDR3 regions from genomic DNA. Genomic DNA extracted from each cell subset was distributed evenly over all wells of several immunoSEQ 96-well plates, and each plate served as one replicate. Each replicate PCR for sorted subsets received roughly 200 ng genomic DNA, equal to tens of thousands of T cell genomes. Purified libraries were measured with a Qubit 3.0 fluorometer, size-checked on a Bioanalyzer 2100, and measured again with the KAPA Library Quantification kit. Each immunoSEQ 96-well plate was sequenced on its own single-read 150-cycle Illumina NextSeq 550 flow cell. The source study handled its data this way. Because the immunoSEQ output included only junctional sequences and no quality scores, the filtering could not be the same as the filtering used for full-length reads. Sequences were annotated with PyIR, a Python wrapper for IgBLAST v1.9, and V/J genes and CDR3 were assigned using IMGT germline references. Reads were removed for weak V/J assignments (E-value above 1e-6), missing CDR3, stop codons, out-of-frame junctions, or ambiguous translated residues. V3J clonotypes were defined as sequences sharing the same inferred V gene, J gene, and CDR3 amino acid sequence. The percentage overlap between two repertoires was calculated by dividing the number of shared unique clonotypes by the size of the smaller repertoire. Three approaches were used to assess repertoire richness: RTK rarefaction, the Chao1 estimator, and Recon v2.1 estimates of unobserved clonotypes. Generation probabilities for all TCRbeta clonotypes obtained by the gDNA method from a handful of donors were computed using OLGA. In its TCRdb copy, this immuneACCESS table keeps in-frame sequences only and misses some clones. Where compared with another copy, unresolved V genes explain less than half of these, and the others have no known cause. That table furnishes V, J and clone size, whereas the DNA furnished D and trimming. The sample table contains roughly 2,000,000 clones; only one count was recorded for roughly 95% of them. Of the sample, roughly 1.2% falls within the top ten clones.

CD8 naive samples were CD45RO-negative cells positively selected for CCR7, giving a CD45RA+CCR7+ population that excluded TemRA cells. Donors were healthy HIV-negative adults with no recently reported acute infections or vaccinations. Only Caucasian adults living in Nashville, Tennessee, USA were represented among the donors. Blood was obtained by leukapheresis, after which PBMCs were separated by Ficoll-Histopaque density gradient centrifugation and cryopreserved in liquid nitrogen vapor phase. Analytical flow cytometry was used to check the purity and quantity of each magnetically sorted T cell population. From each sorted fraction, genomic DNA was isolated and quantified by UV absorbance on a Nanodrop 2000c. The CDR3 contains 15 residues, cysteine and phenylalanine counted. Only the CDR3 portion is preserved as DNA: 45 bases, with reading frame beginning at the first base. CDR1 and CDR2, looked up from the germline V gene (reference sequence), are LNHDA and SQIVND. V lost 4 bases and J lost 3 bases, and the count of bases not matched to a germline gene is 6.

A remark on this clone: The antigen this receptor binds is unknown. Per-base qualities were not stored, and no clone one base away is much larger.

Rearrangement joined TRBV19 to TRBJ2-7; TRBD1 fits 10 bases in the junction. The specimen sequenced was naive CD8+ T cells sorted from blood. Explained via the paper, the cell subset or site label denotes: CD45RA+CCR7+. The clonotype originates from a young man in good health. The DNA is as follows: TGTGCCAGTAGTACGGGGACAGGGGCAGACTACGAGCAGTACTTC. The resulting protein is CASSTGTGADYEQYF.